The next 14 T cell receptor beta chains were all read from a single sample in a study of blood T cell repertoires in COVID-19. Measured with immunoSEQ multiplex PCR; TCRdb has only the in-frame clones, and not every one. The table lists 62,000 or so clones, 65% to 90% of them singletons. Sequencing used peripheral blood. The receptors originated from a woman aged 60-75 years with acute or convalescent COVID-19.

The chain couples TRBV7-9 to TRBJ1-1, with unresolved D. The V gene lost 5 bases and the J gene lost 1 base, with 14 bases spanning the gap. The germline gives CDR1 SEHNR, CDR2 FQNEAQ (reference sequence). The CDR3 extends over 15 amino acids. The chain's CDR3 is CASSDYATPNTEAFF. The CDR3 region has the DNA TGTGCCAGCAGCGACTACGCTACTCCGAACACTGAAGCTTTCTTT.

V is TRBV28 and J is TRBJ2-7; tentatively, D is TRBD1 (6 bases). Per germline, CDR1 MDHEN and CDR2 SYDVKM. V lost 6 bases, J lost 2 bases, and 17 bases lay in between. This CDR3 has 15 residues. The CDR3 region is CASSPPGHGAYEQYF. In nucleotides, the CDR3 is TGTGCCAGCAGCCCCCCGGGACACGGTGCCTACGAGCAGTACTTC.

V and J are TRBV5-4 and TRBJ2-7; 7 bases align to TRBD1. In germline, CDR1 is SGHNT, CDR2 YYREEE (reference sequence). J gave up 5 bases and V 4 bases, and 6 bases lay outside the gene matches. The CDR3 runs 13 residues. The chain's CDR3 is CASSAGTGDEQYF. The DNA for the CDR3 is TGTGCCAGCAGCGCCGGAACAGGGGACGAGCAGTACTTC.

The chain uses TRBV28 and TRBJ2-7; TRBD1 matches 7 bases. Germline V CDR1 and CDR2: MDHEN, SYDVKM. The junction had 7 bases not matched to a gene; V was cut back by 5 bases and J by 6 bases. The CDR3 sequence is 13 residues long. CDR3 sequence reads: CASSMTYRGEQYF. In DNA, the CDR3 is TGTGCCAGCAGTATGACCTACAGGGGCGAGCAGTACTTC.

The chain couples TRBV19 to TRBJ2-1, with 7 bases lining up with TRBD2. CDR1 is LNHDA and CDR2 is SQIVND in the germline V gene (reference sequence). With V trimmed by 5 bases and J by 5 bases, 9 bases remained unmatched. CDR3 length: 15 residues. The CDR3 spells CASSHGLGRNNEQFF. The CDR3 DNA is TGTGCCAGTAGTCATGGACTAGGGAGAAACAATGAGCAGTTCTTC.

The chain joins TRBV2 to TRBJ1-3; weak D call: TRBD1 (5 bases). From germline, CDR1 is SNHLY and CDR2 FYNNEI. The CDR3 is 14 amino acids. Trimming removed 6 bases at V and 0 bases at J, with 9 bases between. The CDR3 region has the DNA TGTGCCAGCAGGCTGGGGCGCTCTGGAAACACCATATATTTT. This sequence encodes CASRLGRSGNTIYF.

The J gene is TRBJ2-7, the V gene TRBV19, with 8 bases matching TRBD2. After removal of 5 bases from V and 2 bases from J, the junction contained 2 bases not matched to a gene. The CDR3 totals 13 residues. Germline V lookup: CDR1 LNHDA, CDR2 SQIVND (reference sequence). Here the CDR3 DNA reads TGTGCCAGTAGTTCCGGGAGGGCCTACGAGCAGTACTTC. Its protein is CASSSGRAYEQYF.

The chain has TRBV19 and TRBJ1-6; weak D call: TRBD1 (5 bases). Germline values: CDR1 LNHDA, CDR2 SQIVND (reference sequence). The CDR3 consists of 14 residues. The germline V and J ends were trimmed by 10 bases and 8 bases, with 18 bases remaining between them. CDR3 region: CATRWGQGDSPLHF. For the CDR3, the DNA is TGTGCCACAAGGTGGGGCCAAGGGGATTCACCCCTCCACTTT.

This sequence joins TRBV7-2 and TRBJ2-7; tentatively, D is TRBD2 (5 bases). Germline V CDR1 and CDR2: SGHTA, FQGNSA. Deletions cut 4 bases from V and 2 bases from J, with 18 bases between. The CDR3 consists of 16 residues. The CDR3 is CASSSPPTSTAYEQYF. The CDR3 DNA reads TGTGCCAGCAGCTCCCCCCCAACTAGTACTGCCTACGAGCAGTACTTC.

CDR3 DNA: TGTGCCAGCAGCCCCCTTGGGACGGGGGGTGGTGAGCAGTTCTTC. Translation: CASSPLGTGGGEQFF. The genes are TRBV3-1 (or the pseudogene TRBV3-2) and TRBJ2-1; 7 nucleotides align to TRBD2. The CDR3 loop spans 15 amino acids. V trimming: 4 bases; J trimming: 9 bases; junction bases outside the gene matches: 12. Germline values: CDR1 LGHDT, CDR2 YNNKEL (reference sequence).

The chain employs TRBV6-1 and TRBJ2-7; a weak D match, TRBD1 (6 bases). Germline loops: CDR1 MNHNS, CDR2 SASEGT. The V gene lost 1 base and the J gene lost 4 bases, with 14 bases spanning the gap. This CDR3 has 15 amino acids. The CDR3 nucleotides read TGTGCCAGCAGTGAAGAACAGGGTCGAGGGTACGAGCAGTACTTC. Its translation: CASSEEQGRGYEQYF.

DNA for the CDR3: TGTGCCAGCAGCTCCCGACTAGTAACCGGGGAGCTGTTTTTT. It is translated as CASSSRLVTGELFF. The genes are TRBV7-8 and TRBJ2-2; D perhaps matches TRBD2 (6 bases). Germline CDR1 SGHVS, CDR2 FQNEAQ. V dropped 4 bases and J dropped 5 bases, with 11 bases sitting between them. The CDR3 length is 14 residues.

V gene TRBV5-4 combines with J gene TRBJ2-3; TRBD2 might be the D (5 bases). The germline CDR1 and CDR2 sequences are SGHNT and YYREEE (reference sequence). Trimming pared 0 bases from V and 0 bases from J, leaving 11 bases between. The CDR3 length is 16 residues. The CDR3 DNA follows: TGTGCCAGCAGCTTGGCCTCAAAGCGGAGCACAGATACGCAGTATTTT. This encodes CASSLASKRSTDTQYF.

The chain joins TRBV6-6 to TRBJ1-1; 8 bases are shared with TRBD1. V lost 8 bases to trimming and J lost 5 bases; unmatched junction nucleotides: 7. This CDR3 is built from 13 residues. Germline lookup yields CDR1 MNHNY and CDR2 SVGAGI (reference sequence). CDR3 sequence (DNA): TGTGCCAGCTCGCGGGACAGGATGACTGAAGCTTTCTTT. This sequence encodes CASSRDRMTEAFF.